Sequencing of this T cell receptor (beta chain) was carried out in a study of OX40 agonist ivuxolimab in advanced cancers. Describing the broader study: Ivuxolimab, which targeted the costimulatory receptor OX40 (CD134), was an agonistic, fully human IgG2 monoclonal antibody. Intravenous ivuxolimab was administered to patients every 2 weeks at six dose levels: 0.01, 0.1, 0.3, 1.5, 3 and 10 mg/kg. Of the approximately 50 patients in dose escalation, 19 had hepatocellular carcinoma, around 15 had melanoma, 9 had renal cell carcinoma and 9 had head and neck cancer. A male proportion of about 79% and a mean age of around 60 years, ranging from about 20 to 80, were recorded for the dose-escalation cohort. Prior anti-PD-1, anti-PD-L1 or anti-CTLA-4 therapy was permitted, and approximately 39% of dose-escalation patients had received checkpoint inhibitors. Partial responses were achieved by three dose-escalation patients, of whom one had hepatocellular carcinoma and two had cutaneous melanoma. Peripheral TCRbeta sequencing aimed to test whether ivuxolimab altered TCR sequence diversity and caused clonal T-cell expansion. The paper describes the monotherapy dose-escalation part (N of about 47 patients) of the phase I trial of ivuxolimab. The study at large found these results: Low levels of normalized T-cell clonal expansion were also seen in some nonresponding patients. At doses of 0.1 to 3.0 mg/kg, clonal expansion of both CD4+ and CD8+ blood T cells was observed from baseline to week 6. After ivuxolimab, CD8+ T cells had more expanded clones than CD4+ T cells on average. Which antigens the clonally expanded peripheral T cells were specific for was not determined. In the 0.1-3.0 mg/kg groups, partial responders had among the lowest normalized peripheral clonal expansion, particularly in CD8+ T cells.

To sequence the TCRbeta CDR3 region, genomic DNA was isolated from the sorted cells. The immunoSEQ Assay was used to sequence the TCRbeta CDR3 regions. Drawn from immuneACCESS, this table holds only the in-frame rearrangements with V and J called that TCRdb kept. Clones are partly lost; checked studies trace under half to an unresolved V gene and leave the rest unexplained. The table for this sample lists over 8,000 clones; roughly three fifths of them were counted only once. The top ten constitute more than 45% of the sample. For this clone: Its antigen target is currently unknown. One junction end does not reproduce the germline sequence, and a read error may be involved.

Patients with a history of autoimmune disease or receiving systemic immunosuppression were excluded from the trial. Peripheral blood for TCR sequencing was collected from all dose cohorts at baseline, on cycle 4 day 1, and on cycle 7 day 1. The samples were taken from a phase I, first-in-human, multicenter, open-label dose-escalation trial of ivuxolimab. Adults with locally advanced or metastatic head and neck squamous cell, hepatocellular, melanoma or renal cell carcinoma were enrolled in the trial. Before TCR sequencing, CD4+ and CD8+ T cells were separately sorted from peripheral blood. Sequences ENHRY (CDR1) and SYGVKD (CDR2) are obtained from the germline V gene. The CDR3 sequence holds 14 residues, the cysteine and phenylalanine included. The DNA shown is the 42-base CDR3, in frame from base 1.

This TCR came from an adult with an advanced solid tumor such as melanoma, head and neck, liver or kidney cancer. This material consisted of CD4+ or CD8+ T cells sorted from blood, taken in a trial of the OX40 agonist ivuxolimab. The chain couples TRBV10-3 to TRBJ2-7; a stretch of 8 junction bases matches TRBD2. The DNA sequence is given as TGTGCCAGCAGTGAGGGGCGGGAGGTGTACGAGCAGTACTTC. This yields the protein CASSEGREVYEQYF.